The 6 T cell receptor beta chains below were found in one sample sequenced in a study of OX40 agonist ivuxolimab in advanced cancers. This table comes from immunoSEQ multiplex PCR, and its TCRdb copy is limited to in-frame clones, with some not included. The sample has about 79,000 clones, under 85% seen once. Sequencing was performed on CD4+ or CD8+ T cells sorted from blood, taken in a trial of the OX40 agonist ivuxolimab. Receptors originate from an adult with an advanced solid tumor such as melanoma, head and neck, liver or kidney cancer.

Only a few counts were recorded for this clone. V usage is TRBV13 and J usage is TRBJ2-2; D possibly corresponds to TRBD2 (5 bases). Germline V gene lookup returns CDR1 PRHDT and CDR2 FYEKMQ (reference sequence). Trimming stripped 2 bases from V and 6 bases from J, with 13 bases between. The CDR3 is made up of 15 amino acids. The CDR3 nucleotides are TGTGCCAGCAGCTTAAGGAACAGACTACCCGGGGAGCTGTTTTTT. The encoded protein is CASSLRNRLPGELFF.

This chain connects TRBV5-1 to TRBJ2-3; no clear D. From germline, CDR1 is SGHRS and CDR2 YFSETQ. The CDR3 is 15 residues long. Trimming pared 3 bases from V and 0 bases from J, leaving 11 bases between. The CDR3 is CASSYHPDSTDTQYF. The CDR3 DNA is TGCGCCAGCAGCTATCACCCGGACAGCACAGATACGCAGTATTTT.

This clone has just one count. The chain has TRBV11-2 and TRBJ2-4; weak D call: TRBD1 (6 bases). The CDR3 consists of 16 residues. CDR1 and CDR2 from the germline V gene are SGHAT and FQNNGV. Trimming removed 3 bases at V and 12 bases at J, with 24 bases between. The CDR3 is CASSFGTTGGVIPQYF. The CDR3 DNA sequence: TGTGCCAGCAGCTTTGGCACCACTGGGGGCGTGATACCTCAGTACTTC. Combining the CDR3 with reference TRBV11-2 and TRBJ2-4 gives the whole variable domain EAGVAQSPRYKIIEKRQSVAFWCNPISGHATLYWYQQILGQGPKLLIQFQNNGVVDDSQLPKDRFSAERLKGVDSTLKIQPAKLEDSAVYLCASSFGTTGGVIPQYFGAGTRLSVL.

The chain carries TRBV19 and TRBJ2-2; D is perhaps TRBD2 (5 bases). Between the trimmed V and J ends, which lost 5 bases and 4 bases, there was a span of 14 bases. The CDR3 is 15 amino acids. Looked up from germline, CDR1 is LNHDA and CDR2 is SQIVND (reference sequence). The CDR3 protein is CASSATGLSTGELFF. As DNA, the CDR3 is TGTGCCAGTAGTGCCACGGGGTTAAGCACCGGGGAGCTGTTTTTT.

This clone has a handful of counts. The chain is built from TRBV4-3 and TRBJ2-2, with D possibly matching TRBD2 (7 bases). The germline V gene encodes CDR1 LGHNA and CDR2 YSLEER. CDR3 size: 17 residues. V was pared by 6 bases and J by 5 bases, with 22 bases between. CDR3 residues: CASRRSRLGGRTGELFF. The CDR3 DNA reads as TGCGCCAGCAGGCGTTCCCGTCTCGGGGGGCGAACCGGGGAGCTGTTTTTT.

The J gene is TRBJ2-7, the V gene TRBV11-1; D unresolved. The V and J ends lost 1 base and 5 bases respectively, with 12 bases between them. CDR1 and CDR2 (germline): SGHAT, FQDESV (reference sequence). The CDR3 is made up of 14 amino acids. Written as DNA, the CDR3 is TGTGCCAGCAGCTTAGGGTTGGGCAGGCACGAGCAGTACTTC. It codes for CASSLGLGRHEQYF.